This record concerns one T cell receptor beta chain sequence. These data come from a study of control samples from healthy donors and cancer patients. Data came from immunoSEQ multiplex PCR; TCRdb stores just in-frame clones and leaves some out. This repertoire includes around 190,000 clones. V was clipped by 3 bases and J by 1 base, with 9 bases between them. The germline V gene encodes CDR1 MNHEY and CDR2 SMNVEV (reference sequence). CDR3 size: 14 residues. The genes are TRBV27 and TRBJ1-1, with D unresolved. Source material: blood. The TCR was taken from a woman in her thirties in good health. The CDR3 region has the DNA TGTGCCAGCAGTTTGGCAGGCCCGAACACTGAAGCTTTCTTT. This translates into CASSLAGPNTEAFF.